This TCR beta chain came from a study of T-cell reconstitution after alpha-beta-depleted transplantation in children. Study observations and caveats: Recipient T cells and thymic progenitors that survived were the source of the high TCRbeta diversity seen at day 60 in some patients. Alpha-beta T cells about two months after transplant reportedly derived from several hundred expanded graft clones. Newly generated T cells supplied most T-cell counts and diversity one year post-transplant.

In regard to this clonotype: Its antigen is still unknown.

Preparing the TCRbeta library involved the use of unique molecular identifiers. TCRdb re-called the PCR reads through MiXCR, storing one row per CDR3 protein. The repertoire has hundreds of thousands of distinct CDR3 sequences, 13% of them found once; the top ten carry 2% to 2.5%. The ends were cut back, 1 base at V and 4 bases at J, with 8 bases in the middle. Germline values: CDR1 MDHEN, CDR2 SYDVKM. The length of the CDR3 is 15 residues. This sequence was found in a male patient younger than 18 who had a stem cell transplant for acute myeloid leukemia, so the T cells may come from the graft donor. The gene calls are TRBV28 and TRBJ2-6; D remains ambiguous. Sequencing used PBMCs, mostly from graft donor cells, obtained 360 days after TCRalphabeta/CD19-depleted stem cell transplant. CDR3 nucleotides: TGTGCCAGCAGTTTATCGATCCCAGGGGCCAACGTCCTGACTTTC. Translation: CASSLSIPGANVLTF.